This T cell receptor (beta chain) appears in the sequencing data of a study of T cell changes during pregnancy in multiple sclerosis. Germline V gene data show CDR1 as LNHNV and CDR2 as YYDKDF (reference sequence). This CDR3 contains 14 residues. V dropped 3 bases and J dropped 4 bases, with 12 bases sitting between them. This table comes from immunoSEQ multiplex PCR, and its TCRdb copy is limited to in-frame clones, with some not included. The sample lists tens of thousands of clones; approximately 91% were seen once. The sequencing used peripheral blood, collected in the first trimester of pregnancy. The chain recombines TRBV15 with TRBJ2-5; D might be TRBD1 (6 bases). The receptor's source is a female donor with multiple sclerosis, enrolled in a pregnancy study. The CDR3 region is CATSREDSRETQYF. The CDR3 nucleotides are TGTGCCACCAGCAGGGAGGACAGTAGAGAGACCCAGTACTTC.